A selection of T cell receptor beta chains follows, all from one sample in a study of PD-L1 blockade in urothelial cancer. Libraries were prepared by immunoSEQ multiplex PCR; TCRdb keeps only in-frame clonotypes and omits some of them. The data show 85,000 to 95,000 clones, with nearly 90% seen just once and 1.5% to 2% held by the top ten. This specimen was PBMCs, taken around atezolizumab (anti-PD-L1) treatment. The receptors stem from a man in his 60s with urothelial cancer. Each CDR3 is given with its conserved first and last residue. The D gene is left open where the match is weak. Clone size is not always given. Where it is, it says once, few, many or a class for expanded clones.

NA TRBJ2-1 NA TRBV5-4 TGTGCCAGCAGCTCCGGCGCGGGGGCTAGCGGATACAATGAGCAGTTCTTC CASSSGAGASGYNEQFF
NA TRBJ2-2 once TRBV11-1 TGTGCCAGCAGCTTAGAGGGTAGCGCCGGGGAGCTGTTTTTT CASSLEGSAGELFF
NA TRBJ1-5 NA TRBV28 TGTGCCAGTCGGGCCGGGGTCGAGATCCAGCCCCAGCATTTT CASRAGVEIQPQHF
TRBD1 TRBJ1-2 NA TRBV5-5 TGTGCCAGCAGCTTGGACAGGGGCCCCAACTATGGCTACACCTTC CASSLDRGPNYGYTF
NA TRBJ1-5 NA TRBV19 TGTGCCAGTAGTATCTATGGAGTCTCTAGCAATCAGCCCCAGCATTTT CASSIYGVSSNQPQHF
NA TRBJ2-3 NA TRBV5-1 TGCGCCAGCAGCTTGGTTACCAGGACAGATACGCAGTATTTT CASSLVTRTDTQYF
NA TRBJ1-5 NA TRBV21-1 TGTGCCAGCAAACATCAAGATCAGCCCCAGCATTTT CASKHQDQPQHF
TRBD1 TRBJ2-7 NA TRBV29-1 TGCAGCGTTAGGACAGGCCCGTACGAGCAGTACTTC CSVRTGPYEQYF
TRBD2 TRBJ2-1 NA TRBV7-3 TGTGCCAGCAGCTTAATGCGGGAGGGTTACAATGAGCAGTTCTTC CASSLMREGYNEQFF
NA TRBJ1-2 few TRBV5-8 TGTGCCAGCAGAGACAGTCCCCTCGCGGTTTATGGCTACACCTTC CASRDSPLAVYGYTF
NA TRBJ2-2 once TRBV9 TGTGCCAGCAGCGTACCCCCGGGACAGAACACCGGGGAGCTGTTTTTT CASSVPPGQNTGELFF
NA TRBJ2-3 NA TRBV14 TGTGCCAGCAGCCAAGATTGGCAAGACACAGATACGCAGTATTTT CASSQDWQDTDTQYF
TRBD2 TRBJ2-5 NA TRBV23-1 TGCGCCAGCAGTCAATCGGGGAGGGAAAGGGATCAAGAGACCCAGTACTTC CASSQSGRERDQETQYF
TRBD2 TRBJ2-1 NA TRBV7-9 TGTGCCAGCAGCTCAGAGGGCGGGGGTTACAATGAGCAGTTCTTC CASSSEGGGYNEQFF
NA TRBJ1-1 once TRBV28 TGTGCCAGCAGTTCCCCTGGGCGAAGATCTACTGAAGCTTTCTTT CASSSPGRRSTEAFF
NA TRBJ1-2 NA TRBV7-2 TGTGCCAGCAGCTCTCCCCAAAAGGGGGGCTACACCTTC CASSSPQKGGYTF
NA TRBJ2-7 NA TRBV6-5 TGTGCCAGCAGTTTGCCGGGACACAGCTACGAGCAGTACTTC CASSLPGHSYEQYF
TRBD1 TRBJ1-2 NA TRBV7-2 TGTGCCAGCAGTAGCCGGGACAGGGGGCTTGGCTACACCTTC CASSSRDRGLGYTF
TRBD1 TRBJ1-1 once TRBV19 TGTGCCGGAGGGACAGGGCGCGGGGAAGCTTTCTTT CAGGTGRGEAFF
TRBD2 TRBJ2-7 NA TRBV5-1 TGCGCCAGCAGCCGGACTAGCGGCTCCTACGAGCAGTACTTC CASSRTSGSYEQYF
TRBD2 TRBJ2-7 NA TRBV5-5 TGTGCCAGCAGCCGGAGAGGGACTAGCGGGAGTTCTTCCTACGAGCAGTACTTC CASSRRGTSGSSSYEQYF
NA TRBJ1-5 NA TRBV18 TGTGCCAGCTCACCCGGAGCGGCGGGGGCGAGTCAGCCCCAGCATTTT CASSPGAAGASQPQHF
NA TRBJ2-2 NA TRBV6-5 TGTGCCAGCACCGGGACATCGAACACCGGGGAGCTGTTTTTT CASTGTSNTGELFF
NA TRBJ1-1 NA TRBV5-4 TGTGCCGGGGGACATGTTATGAACACTGAAGCTTTCTTT CAGGHVMNTEAFF
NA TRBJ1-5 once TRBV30 TGTGCCTGGAGCGAGGACACTGATCAGCCCCAGCATTTT CAWSEDTDQPQHF
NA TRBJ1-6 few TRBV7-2 TGTGCCAGCAGCCTGAATTCACCCCTCCACTTT CASSLNSPLHF
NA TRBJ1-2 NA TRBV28 TGTGCCAGCAAATACAGGGAATCCAACTATGGCTACACCTTC CASKYRESNYGYTF
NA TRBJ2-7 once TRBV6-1 TGTGCCAGCGCGAGGGGGATACACTACGAGCAGTACTTC CASARGIHYEQYF
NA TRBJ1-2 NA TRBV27 TGTGCCAGCAGTTTATCGGCAGGGGAGTATGGCTACACCTTC CASSLSAGEYGYTF
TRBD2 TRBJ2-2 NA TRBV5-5 TGTGCCAGCAGCTTGGATAGCGGGGGAACCGGGGAGCTGTTTTTT CASSLDSGGTGELFF
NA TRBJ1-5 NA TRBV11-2 TGTGCCAGCAGCTTAGGGCGGGGGCGCCGACCGGATGTACAGCCCCAGCATTTT CASSLGRGRRPDVQPQHF
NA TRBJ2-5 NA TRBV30 TGTGCCTGGGAGGGTAGGGAGACCCAGTACTTC CAWEGRETQYF
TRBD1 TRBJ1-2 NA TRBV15 TGTGCCACCGGACAGGGTCCCTATGGCTACACCTTC CATGQGPYGYTF
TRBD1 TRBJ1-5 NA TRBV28 TGTGCCAGCCCGACTCGCCTCCAGGGGGCAGGCAGCAATCAGCCCCAGCATTTT CASPTRLQGAGSNQPQHF
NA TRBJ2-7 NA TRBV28 TGTGCCAGCAGTTCGACCTCTAGCGCCTACGAGCAGTACTTC CASSSTSSAYEQYF
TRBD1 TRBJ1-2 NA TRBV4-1 TGCGCCAGCAGCCAAAGCGCCGGGGGCAGGGGGTCAAGGTGCACCTTC CASSQSAGGRGSRCTF
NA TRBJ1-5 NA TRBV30 TGTGCCTGGAGCATTCAGGGGAATCAGCCCCAGCATTTT CAWSIQGNQPQHF
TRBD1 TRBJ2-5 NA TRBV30 TGTGCCTGGAGTTTATTATGGACAGGGGGATCTGAGACCCAGTACTTC CAWSLLWTGGSETQYF
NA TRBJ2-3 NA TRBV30 TGTGCCTGGGAACTTTCAGATACGCAGTATTTT CAWELSDTQYF